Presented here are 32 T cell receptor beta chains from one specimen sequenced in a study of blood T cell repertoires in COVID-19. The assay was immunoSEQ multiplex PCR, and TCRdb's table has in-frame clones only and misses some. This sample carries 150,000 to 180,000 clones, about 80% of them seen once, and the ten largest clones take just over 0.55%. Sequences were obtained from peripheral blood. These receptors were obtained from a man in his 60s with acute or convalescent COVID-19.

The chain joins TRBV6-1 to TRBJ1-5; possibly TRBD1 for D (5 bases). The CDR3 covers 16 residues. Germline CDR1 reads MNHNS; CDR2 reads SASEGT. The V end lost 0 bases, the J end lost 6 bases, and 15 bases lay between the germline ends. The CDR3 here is CASSEAPGGRGQPQHF. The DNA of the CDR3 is TGTGCCAGCAGTGAAGCGCCCGGGGGTAGGGGTCAGCCCCAGCATTTT.

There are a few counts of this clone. This chain's CDR3 is CASSMSSVGGSSGNTIYF. The CDR3 DNA is TGTGCCAGTAGTATGTCTAGTGTCGGGGGAAGCTCTGGAAACACCATATATTTT. This chain joins TRBV19 and TRBJ1-3; D might be TRBD1 (5 bases). Trimming cost V 3 bases and J 0 bases, with 18 bases left between them. Germline lookup yields CDR1 LNHDA and CDR2 SQIVND (reference sequence). The CDR3 has 18 residues. The whole variable domain, remainder taken from reference TRBV19 and TRBJ1-3, is DGGITQSPKYLFRKEGQNVTLSCEQNLNHDAMYWYRQDPGQGLRLIYYSQIVNDFQKGDIAEGYSVSREKKESFPLTVTSAQKNPTAFYLCASSMSSVGGSSGNTIYFGEGSWLTVV.

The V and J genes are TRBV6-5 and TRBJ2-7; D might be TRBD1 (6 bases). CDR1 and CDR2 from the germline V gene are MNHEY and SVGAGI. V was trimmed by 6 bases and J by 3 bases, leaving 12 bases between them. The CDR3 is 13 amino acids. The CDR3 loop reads CASRPRDIYEQYF. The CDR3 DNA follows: TGTGCCAGCAGGCCCCGGGACATCTACGAGCAGTACTTC.

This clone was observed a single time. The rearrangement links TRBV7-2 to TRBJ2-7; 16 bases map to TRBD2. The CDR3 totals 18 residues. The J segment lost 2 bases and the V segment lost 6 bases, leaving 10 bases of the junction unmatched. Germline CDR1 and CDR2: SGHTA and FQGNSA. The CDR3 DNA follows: TGTGCCAGCAGTTCATTACCCGGGACTAGCGGGAGGGCCTACGAGCAGTACTTC. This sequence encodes CASSSLPGTSGRAYEQYF. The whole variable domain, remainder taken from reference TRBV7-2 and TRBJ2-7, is GAGVSQSPSNKVTEKGKDVELRCDPISGHTALYWYRQSLGQGLEFLIYFQGNSAPDKSGLPSDRFSAERTGGSVSTLTIQRTQQEDSAVYLCASSSLPGTSGRAYEQYFGPGTRLTVT.

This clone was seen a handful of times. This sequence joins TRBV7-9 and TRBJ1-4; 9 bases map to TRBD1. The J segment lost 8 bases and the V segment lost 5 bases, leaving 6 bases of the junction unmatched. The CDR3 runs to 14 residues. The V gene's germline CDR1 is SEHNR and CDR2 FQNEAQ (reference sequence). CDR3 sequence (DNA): TGTGCCAGCAGCCAGCGACAGGGGGACGAAAAACTGTTTTTT. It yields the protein CASSQRQGDEKLFF.

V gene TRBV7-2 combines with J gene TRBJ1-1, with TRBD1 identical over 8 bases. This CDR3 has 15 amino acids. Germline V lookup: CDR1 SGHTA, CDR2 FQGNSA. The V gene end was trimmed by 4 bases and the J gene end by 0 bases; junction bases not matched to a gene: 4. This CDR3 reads CASSWTGPMNTEAFF. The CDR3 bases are TGTGCCAGCAGCTGGACAGGGCCCATGAACACTGAAGCTTTCTTT.

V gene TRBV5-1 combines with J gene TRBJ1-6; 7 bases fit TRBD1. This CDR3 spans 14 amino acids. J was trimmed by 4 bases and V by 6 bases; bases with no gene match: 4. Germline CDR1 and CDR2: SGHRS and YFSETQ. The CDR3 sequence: CASTPGQYNSPLHF. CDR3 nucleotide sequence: TGCGCCAGCACCCCGGGACAGTATAATTCACCCCTCCACTTT.

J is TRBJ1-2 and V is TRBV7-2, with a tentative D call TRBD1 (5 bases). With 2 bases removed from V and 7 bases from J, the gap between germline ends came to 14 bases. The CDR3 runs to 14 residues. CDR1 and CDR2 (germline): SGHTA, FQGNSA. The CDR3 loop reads CASSLTGITSGYTF. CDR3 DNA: TGTGCCAGCAGCTTAACAGGAATAACCAGTGGCTACACCTTC.

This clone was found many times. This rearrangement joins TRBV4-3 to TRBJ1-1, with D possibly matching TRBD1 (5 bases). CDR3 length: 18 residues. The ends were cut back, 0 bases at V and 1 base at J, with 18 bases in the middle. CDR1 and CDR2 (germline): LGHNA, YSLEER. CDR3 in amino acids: CASSQEFQGGLENTEAFF. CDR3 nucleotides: TGCGCCAGCAGCCAAGAGTTCCAGGGAGGGCTGGAGAACACTGAAGCTTTCTTT.

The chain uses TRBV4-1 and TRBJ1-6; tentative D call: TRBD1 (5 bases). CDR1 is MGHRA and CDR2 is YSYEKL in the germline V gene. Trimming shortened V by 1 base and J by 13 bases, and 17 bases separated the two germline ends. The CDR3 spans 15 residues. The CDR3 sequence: CASSQGGDVRSPLHF. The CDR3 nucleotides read TGCGCCAGCAGCCAAGGGGGGGATGTGCGTTCGCCCCTCCACTTT.

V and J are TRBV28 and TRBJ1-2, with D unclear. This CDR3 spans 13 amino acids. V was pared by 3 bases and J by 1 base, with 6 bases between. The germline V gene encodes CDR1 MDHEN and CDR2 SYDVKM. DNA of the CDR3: TGTGCCAGCAGTTTTTCCCTTAACTATGGCTACACCTTC. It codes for CASSFSLNYGYTF.

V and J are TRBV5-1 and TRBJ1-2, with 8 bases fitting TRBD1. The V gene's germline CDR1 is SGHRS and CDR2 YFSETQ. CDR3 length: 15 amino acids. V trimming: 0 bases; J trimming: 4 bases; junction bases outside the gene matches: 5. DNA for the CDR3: TGCGCCAGCAGCTTGGACGGGACAGGACCCTATGGCTACACCTTC. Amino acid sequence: CASSLDGTGPYGYTF.

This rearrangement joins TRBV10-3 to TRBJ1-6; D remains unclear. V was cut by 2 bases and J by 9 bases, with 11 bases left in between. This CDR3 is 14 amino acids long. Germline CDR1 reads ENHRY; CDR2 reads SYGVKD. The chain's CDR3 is CAISEAVAGSPLHF. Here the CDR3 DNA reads TGTGCCATCAGTGAGGCCGTCGCAGGTTCACCCCTCCACTTT.

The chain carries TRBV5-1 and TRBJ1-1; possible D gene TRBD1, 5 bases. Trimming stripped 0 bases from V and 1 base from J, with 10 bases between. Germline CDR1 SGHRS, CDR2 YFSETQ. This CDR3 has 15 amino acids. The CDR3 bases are TGCGCCAGCAGCTTGGAGGGACTGACGAACACTGAAGCTTTCTTT. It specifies CASSLEGLTNTEAFF.

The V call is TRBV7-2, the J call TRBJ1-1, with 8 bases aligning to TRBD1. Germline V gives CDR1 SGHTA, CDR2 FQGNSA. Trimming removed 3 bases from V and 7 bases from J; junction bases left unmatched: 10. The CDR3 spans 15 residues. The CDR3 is CASSFGSRDRREAFF. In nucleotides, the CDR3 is TGTGCCAGCAGCTTTGGATCCCGGGACAGGCGTGAAGCTTTCTTT.

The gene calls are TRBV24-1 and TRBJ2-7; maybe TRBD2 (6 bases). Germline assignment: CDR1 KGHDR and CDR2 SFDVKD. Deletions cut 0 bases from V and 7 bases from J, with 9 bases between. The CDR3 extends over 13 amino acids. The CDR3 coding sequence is TGTGCCACCAGTGATTTGGGTCGGGGGGAGCAGTACTTC. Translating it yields CATSDLGRGEQYF.

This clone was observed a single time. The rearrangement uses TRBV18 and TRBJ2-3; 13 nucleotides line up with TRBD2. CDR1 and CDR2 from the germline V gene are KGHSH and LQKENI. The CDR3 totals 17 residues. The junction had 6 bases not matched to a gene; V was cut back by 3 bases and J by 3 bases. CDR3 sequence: CASSPGTSGVRTDTQYF. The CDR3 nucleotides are TGTGCCAGCTCACCCGGGACTAGCGGGGTTAGAACAGATACGCAGTATTTT. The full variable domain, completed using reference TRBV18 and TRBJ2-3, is NAGVMQNPRHLVRRRGQEARLRCSPMKGHSHVYWYRQLPEEGLKFMVYLQKENIIDESGMPKERFSAEFPKEGPSILRIQQVVRGDSAAYFCASSPGTSGVRTDTQYFGPGTRLTVL.

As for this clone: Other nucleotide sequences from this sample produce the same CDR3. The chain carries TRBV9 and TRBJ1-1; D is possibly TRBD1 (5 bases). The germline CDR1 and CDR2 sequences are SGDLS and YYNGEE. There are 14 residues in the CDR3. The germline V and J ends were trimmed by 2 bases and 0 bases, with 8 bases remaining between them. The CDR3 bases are TGTGCCAGCAGCGTCGGACACTTGAACACTGAAGCTTTCTTT. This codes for CASSVGHLNTEAFF.

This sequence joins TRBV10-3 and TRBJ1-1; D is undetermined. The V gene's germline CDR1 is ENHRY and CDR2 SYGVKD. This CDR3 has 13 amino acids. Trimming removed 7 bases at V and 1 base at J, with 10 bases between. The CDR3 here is CAINQATNTEAFF. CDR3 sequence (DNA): TGTGCCATCAACCAGGCCACGAACACTGAAGCTTTCTTT.

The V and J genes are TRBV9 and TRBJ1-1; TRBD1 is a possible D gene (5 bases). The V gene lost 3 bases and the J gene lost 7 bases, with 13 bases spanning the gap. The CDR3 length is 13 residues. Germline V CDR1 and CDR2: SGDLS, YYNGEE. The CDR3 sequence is CASSEGREGEAFF. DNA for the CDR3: TGTGCCAGCAGCGAGGGGAGGGAGGGTGAAGCTTTCTTT. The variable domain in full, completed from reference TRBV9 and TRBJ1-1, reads DSGVTQTPKHLITATGQRVTLRCSPRSGDLSVYWYQQSLDQGLQFLIQYYNGEERAKGNILERFSAQQFPDLHSELNLSSLELGDSALYFCASSEGREGEAFFGQGTRLTVV.

The CDR3 loop is CASSRLGAAYEQYF. CDR3 DNA sequence: TGTGCCAGCAGCCGGTTGGGGGCAGCCTACGAGCAGTACTTC. V is TRBV3-1 (or the pseudogene TRBV3-2) and J is TRBJ2-7; a weak D match, TRBD1 (6 bases). This CDR3 has 14 residues. Per the germline V gene, CDR1 is LGHDT and CDR2 is YNNKEL (reference sequence). V dropped 4 bases and J dropped 2 bases, with 12 bases sitting between them.

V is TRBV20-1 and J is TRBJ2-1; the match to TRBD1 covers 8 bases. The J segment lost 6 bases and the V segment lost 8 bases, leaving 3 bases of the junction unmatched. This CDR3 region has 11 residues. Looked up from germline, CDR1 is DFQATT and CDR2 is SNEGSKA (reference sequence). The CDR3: CSPDRANEQFF. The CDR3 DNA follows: TGCAGTCCGGACAGGGCCAATGAGCAGTTCTTC.

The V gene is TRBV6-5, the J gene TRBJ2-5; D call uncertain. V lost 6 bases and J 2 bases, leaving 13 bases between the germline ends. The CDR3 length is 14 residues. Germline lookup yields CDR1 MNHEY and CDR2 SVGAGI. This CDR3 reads CASRRVYLQETQYF. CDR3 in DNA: TGTGCCAGCAGACGGGTCTACCTACAAGAGACCCAGTACTTC.

The CDR3 bases are TGTGCCAGCAGCCCCGGGAACGCTCCTCGAAATGAGCAGTTCTTC. It yields the protein CASSPGNAPRNEQFF. The chain has TRBV11-3 and TRBJ2-1; D is possibly TRBD2 (5 bases). This CDR3 is 15 amino acids long. Germline CDR1 and CDR2: SGHNT and YENEEA. V shed 5 bases and J shed 7 bases, with 18 bases lying between them. Complete variable domain (other parts from reference TRBV11-3 and TRBJ2-1): EAGVVQSPRYKIIEKKQPVAFWCNPISGHNTLYWYLQNLGQGPELLIRYENEEAVDDSQLPKDRFSAERLKGVDSTLKIQPAELGDSAVYLCASSPGNAPRNEQFFGPGTRLTVL.

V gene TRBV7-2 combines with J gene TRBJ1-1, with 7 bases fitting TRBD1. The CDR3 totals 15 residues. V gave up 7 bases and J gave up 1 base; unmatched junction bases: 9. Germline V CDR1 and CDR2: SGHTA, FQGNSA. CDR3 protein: CASTLPQGGNTEAFF. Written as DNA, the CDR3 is TGTGCCAGCACCCTACCCCAGGGGGGGAACACTGAAGCTTTCTTT.

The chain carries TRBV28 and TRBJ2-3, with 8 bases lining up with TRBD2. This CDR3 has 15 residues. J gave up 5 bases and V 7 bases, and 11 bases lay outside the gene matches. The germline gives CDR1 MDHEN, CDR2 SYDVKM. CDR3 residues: CASTAGLAVIDTQYF. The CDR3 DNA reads TGTGCCAGCACCGCTGGACTAGCTGTTATAGATACGCAGTATTTT.

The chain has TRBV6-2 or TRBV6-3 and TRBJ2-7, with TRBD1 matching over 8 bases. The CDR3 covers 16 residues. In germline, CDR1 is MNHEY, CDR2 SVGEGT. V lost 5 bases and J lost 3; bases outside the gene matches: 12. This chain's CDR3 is CASSRSRDRWSYEQYF. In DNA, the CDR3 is TGTGCCAGCAGTAGGTCTAGGGACAGGTGGAGCTACGAGCAGTACTTC.

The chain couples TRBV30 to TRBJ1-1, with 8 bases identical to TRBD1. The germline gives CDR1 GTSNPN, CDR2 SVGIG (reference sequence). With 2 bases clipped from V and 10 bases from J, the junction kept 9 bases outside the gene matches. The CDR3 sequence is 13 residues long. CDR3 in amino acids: CAWSFTGQAAAFF. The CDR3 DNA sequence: TGTGCCTGGAGTTTTACGGGACAGGCGGCAGCTTTCTTT.

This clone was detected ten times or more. CDR3 sequence: CASSTLQGASGYTF. CDR3 DNA: TGTGCCAGCAGCACCCTACAGGGGGCCTCTGGCTACACCTTC. The chain employs TRBV7-9 and TRBJ1-2, with 9 bases fitting TRBD1. Germline loops: CDR1 SEHNR, CDR2 FQNEAQ (reference sequence). The CDR3 is 14 residues long. V shed 5 bases and J 7 bases; nucleotides not matched to a gene: 8.

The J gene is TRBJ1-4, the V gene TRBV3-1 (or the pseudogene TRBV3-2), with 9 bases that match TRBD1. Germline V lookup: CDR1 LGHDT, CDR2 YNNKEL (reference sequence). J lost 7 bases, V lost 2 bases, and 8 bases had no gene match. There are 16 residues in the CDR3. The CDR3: CASSQRGQGSGEKLFF. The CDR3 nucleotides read TGTGCCAGCAGCCAAAGGGGACAGGGTTCGGGTGAAAAACTGTTTTTT.

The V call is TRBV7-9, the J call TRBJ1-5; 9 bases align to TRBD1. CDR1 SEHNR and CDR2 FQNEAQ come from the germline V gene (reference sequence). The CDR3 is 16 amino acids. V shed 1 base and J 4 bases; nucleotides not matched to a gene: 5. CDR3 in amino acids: CASSLGTGGANQPQHF. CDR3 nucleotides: TGTGCCAGCAGCTTAGGAACAGGGGGCGCAAATCAGCCCCAGCATTTT.

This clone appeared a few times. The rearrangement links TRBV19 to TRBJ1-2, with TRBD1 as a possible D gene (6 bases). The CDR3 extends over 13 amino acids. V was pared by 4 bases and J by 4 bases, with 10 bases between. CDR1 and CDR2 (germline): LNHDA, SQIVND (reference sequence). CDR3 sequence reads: CASSTGAAYGYTF. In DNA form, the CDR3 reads TGTGCCAGTAGTACAGGGGCCGCCTATGGCTACACCTTC.